These 8 T cell receptor beta chains were all obtained from the same sample, sequenced in a study of regulatory T cells in long-lasting Graves disease (dated by TCRdb to the early 2020s). The library was generated by multiplex PCR. Sequenced using an Illumina HiSeq 4000. iRepertoire HTBI primers and Arm-PCR amplification of CDR3 regions were used to construct TCR beta libraries. TCRdb applied fastp at Q25 and MiXCR to the public reads, then kept only in-frame beta chains. CDR3 protein sequences are deduplicated, and each keeps its most common genes and DNA. This sample holds 530,000 or so distinct CDR3 sequences; about 16% were observed only once. 12% of the sample goes to the ten largest clones. The time point label, read with the paper, signifies: newly diagnosed GD, antithyroid drugs for less than 3 months. For both TCR sequencing and RNA sequencing, RNA was extracted from PBMCs using TRIzol. These sequences were also reported in another study, on T cells in Graves' hyperthyroidism and ophthalmopathy.

Sequenced here: peripheral blood mononuclear cells (PBMCs), sampled at new diagnosis, from a patient treated with antithyroid drugs. These receptors all come from a man younger than 35 with Graves disease. Donor details come from another sample of the same person, matched by shared clones.

This clonotype was counted many times. The chain has TRBV18 and TRBJ2-5, with 9 positions matching TRBD2. V was pared by 1 base and J by 1 base, with 4 bases of the junction left unmatched. The germline CDR1 and CDR2 sequences are KGHSH and LQKENI. The length of the CDR3 is 16 residues. CDR3 amino acids: CASSPRSTSGQETQYF. As DNA, the CDR3 is TGTGCCAGCTCACCACGGTCGACTAGCGGCCAAGAGACCCAGTACTTC.

This clonotype was seen many times. V and J are TRBV30 and TRBJ2-7; D gene uncertain. V lost 4 bases to trimming and J lost 5 bases, with 12 bases between them. The CDR3 has 12 residues. Looked up from germline, CDR1 is GTSNPN and CDR2 is SVGIG (reference sequence). The CDR3 DNA reads as TGTGCCTGGACCGATTCTTCCAACGAGCAGTACTTC. Its protein is CAWTDSSNEQYF.

V and J are TRBV5-1 and TRBJ2-1; 7 bases map to TRBD2. The V gene end was trimmed by 2 bases and the J gene end by 0 bases; junction bases not matched to a gene: 5. This CDR3 contains 16 residues. In germline, CDR1 is SGHRS, CDR2 YFSETQ. For the CDR3, the DNA is TGCGCCAGCAGCTTCGGGAGGAGGTTCTCCTACAATGAGCAGTTCTTC. It is translated as CASSFGRRFSYNEQFF.

This chain links TRBV29-1 with TRBJ2-2; the D call may be TRBD1 or TRBD2 (5 bases each). Per germline, CDR1 SQVTM and CDR2 ANQGSEA. The length of the CDR3 is 13 residues. The CDR3 here is CLASGGNTGELFF. As DNA, the CDR3 is TGCTTAGCGAGTGGGGGGAACACCGGGGAGCTGTTTTTT.

This clonotype came up a few times. V gene TRBV28 combines with J gene TRBJ2-7; TRBD2 matches 12 bases. After removal of 4 bases from V and 0 bases from J, the junction contained 7 bases not matched to a gene. The CDR3 length is 17 residues. Germline CDR1 MDHEN, CDR2 SYDVKM. The CDR3 DNA is TGTGCCAGCAGTTATCGGGCACTAGCGGGAGGCTCCTACGAGCAGTACTTC. Residues: CASSYRALAGGSYEQYF.

The genes are TRBV10-3 and TRBJ2-1; D perhaps matches TRBD2 (6 bases). This CDR3 is 13 amino acids long. Trimming stripped 9 bases from V and 6 bases from J, with 15 bases between. Germline V CDR1 and CDR2: ENHRY, SYGVKD. CDR3 DNA: TGTGCCATATCTAGCGAATCGGGCAATGAGCAGTTCTTC. Translated, it gives CAISSESGNEQFF.

This clonotype was seen a few times. In DNA, the CDR3 is TGTGCCAGCTCTCGGACCGGAGGGACAGGGAAGGAAAAACTGTTTTTT. It encodes CASSRTGGTGKEKLFF. The gene calls are TRBV18 and TRBJ1-4; 9 bases fit TRBD1. The CDR3 has 16 residues. The V gene end was trimmed by 6 bases and the J gene end by 8 bases; junction bases not matched to a gene: 13. Germline-derived CDR1 and CDR2 are KGHSH and LQKENI.

At least ten counts were recorded for this clonotype. The chain uses TRBV30 and TRBJ1-2, with a tentative D call TRBD1 (5 bases). The CDR3 is made up of 14 amino acids. Germline CDR1 GTSNPN, CDR2 SVGIG (reference sequence). V lost 3 bases, J lost 6 bases, and 17 bases lay in between. This CDR3 is CAWRRPGGINGYTF. The CDR3 bases are TGTGCCTGGAGGCGGCCTGGGGGGATTAATGGCTACACCTTC.